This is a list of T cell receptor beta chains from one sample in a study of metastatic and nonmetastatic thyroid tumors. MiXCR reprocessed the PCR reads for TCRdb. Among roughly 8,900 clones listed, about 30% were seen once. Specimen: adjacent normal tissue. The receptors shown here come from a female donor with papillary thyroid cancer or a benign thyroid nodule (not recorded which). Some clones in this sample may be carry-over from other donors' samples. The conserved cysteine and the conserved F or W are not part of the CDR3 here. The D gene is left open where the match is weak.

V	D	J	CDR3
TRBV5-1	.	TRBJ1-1	ASNLDSLPEAF
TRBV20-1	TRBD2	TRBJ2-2	SARDTVSSGSLGTGELF
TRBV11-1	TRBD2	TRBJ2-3	ASSFSGIRTDTHY
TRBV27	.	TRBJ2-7	ASSWGRGYEQY
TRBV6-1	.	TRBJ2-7	ASSEGDGYEQY
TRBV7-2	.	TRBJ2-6	ASSFGQGRTLTSGANVLT
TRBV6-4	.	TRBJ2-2	ASSESNTGELF
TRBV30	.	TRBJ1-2	ASDRRARDYGYT
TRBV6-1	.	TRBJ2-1	ASNRPWDEQF
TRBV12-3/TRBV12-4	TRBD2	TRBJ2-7	ASSSSSGEQY
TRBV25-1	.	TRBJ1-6	ASSDLQAGDSPLH
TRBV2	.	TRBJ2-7	ASKYTIYEQY
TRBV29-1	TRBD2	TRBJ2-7	SVESLRGAGGGEQY
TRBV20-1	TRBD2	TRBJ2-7	SAGREAYEQY
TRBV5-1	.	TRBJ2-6	ASSFLLSGANVLT
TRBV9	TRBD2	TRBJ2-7	ASSVASGTYEQY
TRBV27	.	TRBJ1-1	ASSLIRNTEAF
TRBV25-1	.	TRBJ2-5	ASSEPSSGQETQY
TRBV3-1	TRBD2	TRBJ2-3	ASSQIAGGPDTQY
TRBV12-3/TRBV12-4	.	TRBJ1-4	ASSRDQNEKLF
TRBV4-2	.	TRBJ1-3	ASSQEDRSGNTIY
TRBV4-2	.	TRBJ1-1	ASSQKRGTEAF
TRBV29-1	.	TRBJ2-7	SVEAAVRGLYEQY
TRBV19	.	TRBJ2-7	ASSMGHGTYEQY
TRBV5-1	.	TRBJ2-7	ASSPGTAEQY
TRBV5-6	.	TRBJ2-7	ASSLDSEFSYEQY
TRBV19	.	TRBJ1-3	ASSIDFDSGNTIY
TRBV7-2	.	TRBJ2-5	ATSGTPGETQY
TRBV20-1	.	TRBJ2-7	SASMGRAYEQY
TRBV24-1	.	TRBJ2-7	ATSDCVGGPDYEQY
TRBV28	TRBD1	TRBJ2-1	ASSLEQGAAYNEQF
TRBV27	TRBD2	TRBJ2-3	ASSRGLASTDTQY
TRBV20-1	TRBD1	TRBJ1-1	SYTGGRGTEAF
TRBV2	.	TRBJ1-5	ASSLSPGNQPQH
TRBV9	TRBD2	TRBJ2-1	ASSVASGRGGYNEQF
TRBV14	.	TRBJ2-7	ASSQSLVGVQY
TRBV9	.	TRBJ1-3	ASSVEGGNTIY
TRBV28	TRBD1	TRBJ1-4	ASSNRTGNEKLF
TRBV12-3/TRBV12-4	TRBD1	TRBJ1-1	ASNQGQGMDTEAF
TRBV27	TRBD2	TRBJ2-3	ASSLSAGDKGDTQY
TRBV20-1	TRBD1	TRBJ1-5	SARNDRGLGQPQH
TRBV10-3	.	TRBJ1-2	AISLQGGTLGYT
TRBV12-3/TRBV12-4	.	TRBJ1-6	ASSLVSLNSPLH
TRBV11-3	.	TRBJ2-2	ASSDYSSGELF
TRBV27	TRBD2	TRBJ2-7	ASSTGLAGTHEQY
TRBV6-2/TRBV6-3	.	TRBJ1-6	ASTSGTPANSPLH
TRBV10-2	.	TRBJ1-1	ASSESRLGTEAF
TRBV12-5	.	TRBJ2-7	ASGLERVYEQY
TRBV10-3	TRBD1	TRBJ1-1	AINDRAGTEAF
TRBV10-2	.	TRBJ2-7	ASSAGTTSIYEKY
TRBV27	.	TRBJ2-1	ASSGSAYNEQF